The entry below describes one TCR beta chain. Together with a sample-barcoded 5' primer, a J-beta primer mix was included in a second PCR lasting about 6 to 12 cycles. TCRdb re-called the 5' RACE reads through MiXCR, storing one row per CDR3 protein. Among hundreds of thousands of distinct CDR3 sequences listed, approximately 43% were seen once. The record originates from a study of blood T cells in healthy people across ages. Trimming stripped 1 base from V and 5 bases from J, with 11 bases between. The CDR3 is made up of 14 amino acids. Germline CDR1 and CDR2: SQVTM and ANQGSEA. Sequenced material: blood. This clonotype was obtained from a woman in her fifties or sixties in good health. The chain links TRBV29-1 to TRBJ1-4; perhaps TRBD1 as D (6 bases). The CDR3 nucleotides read TGCAGCGTTGAAGTAAACAGGGAAAATGAAAAACTGTTTTTT. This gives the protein CSVEVNRENEKLFF.